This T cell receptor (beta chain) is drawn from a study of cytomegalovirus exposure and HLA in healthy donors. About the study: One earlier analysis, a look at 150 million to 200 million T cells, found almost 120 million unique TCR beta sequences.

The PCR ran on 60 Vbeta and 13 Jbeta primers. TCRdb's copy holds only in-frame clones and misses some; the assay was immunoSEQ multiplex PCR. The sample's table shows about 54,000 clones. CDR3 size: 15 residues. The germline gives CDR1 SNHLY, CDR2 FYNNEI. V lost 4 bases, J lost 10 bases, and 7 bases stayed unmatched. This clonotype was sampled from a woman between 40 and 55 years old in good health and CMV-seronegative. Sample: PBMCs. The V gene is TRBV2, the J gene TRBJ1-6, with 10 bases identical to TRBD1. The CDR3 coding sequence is TGTGCCAGCAGTGGGGAGACAGGGGGCCGGTCACCCCTCCACTTT. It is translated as CASSGETGGRSPLHF. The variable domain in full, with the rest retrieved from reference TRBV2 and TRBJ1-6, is EPEVTQTPSHQVTQMGQEVILRCVPISNHLYFYWYRQILGQKVEFLVSFYNNEISEKSEIFDDQFSVERPDGSNFTLKIRSTKLEDSAMYFCASSGETGGRSPLHFGNGTRLTVT.